This TCR beta chain was captured in a study of cytomegalovirus exposure and HLA in healthy donors. Study conclusions and caveats: An observed cluster of highly shared sequence variants was recorded as a likely sequencing artifact.

V lost 0 bases, J lost 0 bases, and 7 bases lay in between. The CDR3 has 15 residues. Germline CDR1 SGHRS, CDR2 YFSETQ. Points on this clone: Its antigen is currently unknown.

With 60 Vbeta and 13 Jbeta primers, the PCR was carried out. Clones were read by immunoSEQ multiplex PCR, and TCRdb kept only the in-frame ones, dropping some. The data show 150,000 to 200,000 clones, about 80% seen once. The clonotype comes from a woman aged 25 to 39 in good health and CMV-seronegative. The J gene is TRBJ2-1, the V gene TRBV5-1, with TRBD2 as a possible D gene (5 bases). Sequenced material: PBMCs. CDR3 sequence reads: CASSLVGDSYNEQFF. The CDR3 bases are TGCGCCAGCAGCTTGGTCGGGGACTCCTACAATGAGCAGTTCTTC.